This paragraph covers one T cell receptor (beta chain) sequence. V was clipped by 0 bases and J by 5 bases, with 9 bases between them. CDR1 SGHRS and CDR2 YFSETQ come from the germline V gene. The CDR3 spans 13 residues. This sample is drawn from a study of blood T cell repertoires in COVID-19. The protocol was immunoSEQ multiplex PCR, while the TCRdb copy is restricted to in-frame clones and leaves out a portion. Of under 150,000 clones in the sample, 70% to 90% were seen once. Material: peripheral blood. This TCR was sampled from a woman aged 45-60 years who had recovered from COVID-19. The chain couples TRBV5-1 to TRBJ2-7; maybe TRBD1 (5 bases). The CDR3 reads CASSLGRDNEQYF. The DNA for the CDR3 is TGCGCCAGCAGCTTGGGCAGGGATAACGAGCAGTACTTC.